The source of this T cell receptor beta chain is a study of T cells in localized non-small cell lung cancer. This clone appeared a single time. Antigen unknown. Data came from immunoSEQ multiplex PCR; TCRdb stores just in-frame clones and leaves some out. The sample lists about 35,000 clones; roughly nine tenths were seen once. Study results and limitations: Uninvolved adjacent lung showed higher T cell clonality than tumor. Median approximately 50 top-100 tumor clones were shared with paired adjacent lung.

Germline values: CDR1 SGHTA, CDR2 FQGNSA. This CDR3 comprises 14 residues. The germline V and J ends were trimmed by 2 bases and 6 bases, with 10 bases remaining between them. The chain carries TRBV7-2 and TRBJ2-2; the D is unclear. The sequence was obtained from a man aged 40 to 70 with stage I lung adenocarcinoma. The sample in question was peripheral blood, obtained before any cancer treatment. The CDR3 DNA reads as TGTGCCAGCAGCTTACTCCAGGCCTCCGGGGAGCTGTTTTTT. Translated: CASSLLQASGELFF.